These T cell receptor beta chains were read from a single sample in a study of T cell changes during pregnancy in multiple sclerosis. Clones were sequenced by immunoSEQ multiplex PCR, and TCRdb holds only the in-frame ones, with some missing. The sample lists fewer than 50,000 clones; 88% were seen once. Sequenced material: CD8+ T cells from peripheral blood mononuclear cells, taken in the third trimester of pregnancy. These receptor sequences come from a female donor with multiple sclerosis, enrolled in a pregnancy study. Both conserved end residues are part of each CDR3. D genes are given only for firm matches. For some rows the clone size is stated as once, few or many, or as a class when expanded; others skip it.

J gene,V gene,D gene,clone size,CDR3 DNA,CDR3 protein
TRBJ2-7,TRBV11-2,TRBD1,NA,TGTGCCAGCAGCTTAGGGACAGGGGTTACCTACGAGCAGTACTTC,CASSLGTGVTYEQYF
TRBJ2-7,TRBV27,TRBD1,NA,TGTGCCAGCAGTTTAACAGGGGATTACGAGCAGTACTTC,CASSLTGDYEQYF
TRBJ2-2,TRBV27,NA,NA,TGTGCCAGCAGTTTAACTGCCATGACCGGGGAGCTGTTTTTT,CASSLTAMTGELFF
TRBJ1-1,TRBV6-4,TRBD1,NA,TGTGCCAGCAGAGACCGGGACAGGGGATACACTGAAGCTTTCTTT,CASRDRDRGYTEAFF
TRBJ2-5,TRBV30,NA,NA,TGTGCCTGGAGTACTTCCGGGAGCACATTTTCGACCCAGTACTTC,CAWSTSGSTFSTQYF
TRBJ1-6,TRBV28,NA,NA,TGTGCCAGCAGTTTTGGGGGGGCCTCCTATAATTCACCCCTCCACTTT,CASSFGGASYNSPLHF
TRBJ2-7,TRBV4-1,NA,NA,TGCGCCAGCAGCCCTACTGCCGTGAGGAGCGAGCAGTACTTC,CASSPTAVRSEQYF
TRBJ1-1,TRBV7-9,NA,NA,TGTGCCAGCAGCTGGACAGAGAACACTGAAGCTTTCTTT,CASSWTENTEAFF
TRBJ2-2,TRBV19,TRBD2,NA,TGTGCCACCAGAGACCCCGCGCTTTCTAGCGGGGGTCCGAACACCGGGGAGCTGTTTTTT,CATRDPALSSGGPNTGELFF
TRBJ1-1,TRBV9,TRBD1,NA,TGTGCCAGCAGCGTAGGGGACAGCTTGAACACTGAAGCTTTCTTT,CASSVGDSLNTEAFF
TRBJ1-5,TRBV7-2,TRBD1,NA,TGTGCCAGCAGCCCCGGGGTCAGGGGGCTACATCAGCCCCAGCATTTT,CASSPGVRGLHQPQHF
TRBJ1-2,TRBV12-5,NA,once,TGTGCTAGTGGCCCCGGGACAAGCTATGACTACACCTTC,CASGPGTSYDYTF
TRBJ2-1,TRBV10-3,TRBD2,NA,TGTGCCATCAGTGATGGACTAGCGGGGGCCAGGAGCTCCTACAATGAGCAGTTCTTC,CAISDGLAGARSSYNEQFF
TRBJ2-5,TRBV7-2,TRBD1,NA,TGTGCCAGCAGCTCGAACAGGGGGCGGGGGGAGACCCAGTACTTC,CASSSNRGRGETQYF
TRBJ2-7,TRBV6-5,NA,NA,TGTGCCAGCAGTTACTTGGCAGAATCCTACGAGCAGTACTTC,CASSYLAESYEQYF
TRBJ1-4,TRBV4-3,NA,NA,TGCGCCAGCAGCCCTCTACTGAATGAAAAACTGTTTTTT,CASSPLLNEKLFF
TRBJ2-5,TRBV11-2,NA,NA,TGTGCCAGCAGCTTAGCCCGGGGGAAAGAGACCCAGTACTTC,CASSLARGKETQYF
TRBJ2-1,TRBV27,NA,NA,TGTGCCAGCACGGTATACACGGGAAACCCAGAGCAGTTCTTC,CASTVYTGNPEQFF
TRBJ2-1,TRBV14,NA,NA,TGTGCCAGCAGCCAAGTTGGTCCCGGGGACAATGAGCAGTTCTTC,CASSQVGPGDNEQFF
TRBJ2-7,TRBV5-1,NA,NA,TGCGCCAGCAGCCGCAGGGGAGAGACCTACGAAGGGCAGTACTTC,CASSRRGETYEGQYF
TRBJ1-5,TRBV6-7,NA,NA,TGTGCCAGCAGTTACTGGTCAGGGAGCAATCAGCCCCAGCATTTT,CASSYWSGSNQPQHF
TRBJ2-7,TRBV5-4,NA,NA,TGTGCCAGCAGCGCGGACTACAAGGGCTACGAGCAGTACTTC,CASSADYKGYEQYF
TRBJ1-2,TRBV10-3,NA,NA,TGTGCCATCAGTGACGTAGGGGCCCCCCTCAATGGCTACACCTTC,CAISDVGAPLNGYTF
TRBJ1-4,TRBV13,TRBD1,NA,TGTGCCAGCAGCTTAGCAGGGGGCGGGAATGAAAAACTGTTTTTT,CASSLAGGGNEKLFF
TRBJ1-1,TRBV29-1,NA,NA,TGCAGCGTTTACAGGGAAAAAGCTTTCTTT,CSVYREKAFF
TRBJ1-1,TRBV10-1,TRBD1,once,TGCGCCAGCAGCTCGACAGGGGGTACGGGGGAAGCTTTCTTT,CASSSTGGTGEAFF
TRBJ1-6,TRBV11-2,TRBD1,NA,TGTGCCAGCAGCTTTGTAGACAGGGGGCCCCTCCACTTT,CASSFVDRGPLHF
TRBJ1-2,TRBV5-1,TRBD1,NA,TGCGCCAGCAGCTATCGGGACAGAGACTATGGCTACACCTTC,CASSYRDRDYGYTF
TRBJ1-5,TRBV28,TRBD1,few,TGTGCCGGCAAGCGTACAGGGGGCAATCAGCCCCAGCATTTT,CAGKRTGGNQPQHF
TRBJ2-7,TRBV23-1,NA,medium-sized,TGCGCCAGCAGTCAATCGGGCAGGGTGGGTAACGAGCAGTACTTC,CASSQSGRVGNEQYF
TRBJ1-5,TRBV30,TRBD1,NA,TGTGCCTGGAGCCAGGGGGAGCCCCAGCATTTT,CAWSQGEPQHF
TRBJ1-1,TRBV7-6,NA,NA,TGTGCCAGCAGCCCCAACAGGGCCGTTGAAGCTTTCTTT,CASSPNRAVEAFF
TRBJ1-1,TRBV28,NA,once,TGTGCCAGCAGTTTAACGGGGGGAAACACTGAAGCTTTCTTT,CASSLTGGNTEAFF
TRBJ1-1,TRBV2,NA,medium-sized,TGTGCCAGCAGAGGACAGTTGAACACTGAAGCTTTCTTT,CASRGQLNTEAFF
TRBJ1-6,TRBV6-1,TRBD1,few,TGTGCCAGCCGGACAGGCAACCTCCACTTT,CASRTGNLHF
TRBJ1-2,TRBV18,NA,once,TGTGCCAGCTCAAACCCGGACAGACCCGTTTGGGGCTACACCTTC,CASSNPDRPVWGYTF
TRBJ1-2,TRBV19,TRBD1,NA,TGTGCCAGTAGTATCGACCAGGGGGCAGGGTTCGGCTACACCTTC,CASSIDQGAGFGYTF